These 25 T cell receptor beta chains were all obtained from the same sample, sequenced in a study of beta chain features in type 1 diabetes. Expressed TCRB transcripts were sequenced because the isolated RNA had all been reverse transcribed beforehand. The method was immunoSEQ multiplex PCR; TCRdb's version includes in-frame clones alone and lacks a portion of them. The table includes about 230,000 clones, about 10% detected once. The material sequenced was naive CD4+ T cells from blood. Receptors were obtained from a woman aged 18-29 years in good health.

This clone was seen more than once but under ten times. The chain couples TRBV6-1 to TRBJ2-7, with D tentatively TRBD1 (5 bases). The CDR3 is 13 residues long. CDR1 is MNHNS, CDR2 SASEGT, per germline. Between the trimmed V and J ends, which lost 4 bases and 6 bases, there was a span of 13 bases. The chain's CDR3 is CASSALTVSEQYF. The DNA of the CDR3 is TGTGCCAGCAGTGCCCTGACAGTAAGCGAGCAGTACTTC.

This clone has just a few counts. The V and J genes are TRBV5-4 and TRBJ2-5; possibly TRBD2 for D (6 bases). The CDR3 contains 14 residues. Germline V gene sequence: CDR1 SGHNT, CDR2 YYREEE (reference sequence). V was pared by 2 bases and J by 4 bases, with 12 bases between. As DNA, the CDR3 is TGTGCCAGCAGCTTTGCGGGGTGGCGAGAGACCCAGTACTTC. Translating it yields CASSFAGWRETQYF.

The CDR3 here is CAWSGFHRNMNTEAFF. Written as DNA, the CDR3 is TGTGCCTGGAGTGGGTTTCACAGAAACATGAACACTGAAGCTTTCTTT. The chain is built from TRBV30 and TRBJ1-1; D unclear. This CDR3 is 16 amino acids long. Trimming took off 1 base at V and 0 bases at J, with 15 bases between the two ends. CDR1 is GTSNPN and CDR2 is SVGIG in the germline V gene (reference sequence).

The CDR3 region is CASSLGTGNTEAFF. The CDR3 DNA is TGTGCCAGCAGCTTGGGGACAGGTAACACTGAAGCTTTCTTT. The chain carries TRBV7-3 and TRBJ1-1; TRBD1 aligns across 8 bases. The CDR3 consists of 14 residues. Germline trimming cut 3 bases from V and 2 bases from J; bases unmatched to any gene: 2. CDR1 and CDR2 from the germline V gene are SGHTA and FQGTGA. Filled out from reference TRBV7-3 and TRBJ1-1, the complete variable domain reads GAGVSQTPSNKVTEKGKYVELRCDPISGHTALYWYRQSLGQGPEFLIYFQGTGAADDSGLPNDRFFAVRPEGSVSTLKIQRTERGDSAVYLCASSLGTGNTEAFFGQGTRLTVV.

V gene TRBV9 combines with J gene TRBJ2-7; D ambiguous. Trimming left V 0 bases short and J 0 bases short, with 7 bases between. The CDR3 is made up of 14 amino acids. Germline V gene data show CDR1 as SGDLS and CDR2 as YYNGEE. As DNA, the CDR3 is TGTGCCAGCAGCGTAGGTCTCAGCTCCTACGAGCAGTACTTC. It yields the protein CASSVGLSSYEQYF.

This clone has more than one count but fewer than ten. J is TRBJ1-6 and V is TRBV11-2; no clear D gene. The V gene's germline CDR1 is SGHAT and CDR2 FQNNGV. The CDR3 sequence is 12 residues long. V lost 1 base, J lost 13 bases, and 8 bases lay in between. The CDR3 here is CASSLAEIPLHF. CDR3 sequence (DNA): TGTGCCAGCAGCTTAGCTGAGATCCCCCTCCACTTT. The full variable domain, rest sourced from reference TRBV11-2 and TRBJ1-6, is EAGVAQSPRYKIIEKRQSVAFWCNPISGHATLYWYQQILGQGPKLLIQFQNNGVVDDSQLPKDRFSAERLKGVDSTLKIQPAKLEDSAVYLCASSLAEIPLHFGNGTRLTVT.

The rearrangement links TRBV7-6 to TRBJ1-1, with D possibly being TRBD1 (5 bases). CDR3 length equals 14 residues. Per the germline V gene, CDR1 is SGHVS and CDR2 is FNYEAQ. Trimming removed 5 bases from V and 0 bases from J, with 10 bases in between. In DNA form, the CDR3 reads TGTGCCAGCAGCCCCGACAGACTGAACACTGAAGCTTTCTTT. Protein product: CASSPDRLNTEAFF.

This clone was seen repeatedly, ten times or more. The chain carries TRBV27 and TRBJ2-6; no firm D call. Germline CDR1 is MNHEY and CDR2 is SMNVEV (reference sequence). The length of the CDR3 is 14 residues. The V gene lost 5 bases and the J gene lost 5 bases, with 10 bases spanning the gap. CDR3: CASSPTSWANVLTF. CDR3 nucleotide sequence: TGTGCCAGCAGTCCAACGAGTTGGGCCAACGTCCTGACTTTC.

A note on this clone: The same CDR3 can be traced to other DNA sequences in this sample. V gene TRBV7-2 combines with J gene TRBJ1-5; possible D gene TRBD1, 6 bases. In germline, CDR1 is SGHTA, CDR2 FQGNSA. V was shortened by 5 bases and J by 6 bases, with 11 bases between the two germline ends. This CDR3 spans 13 amino acids. The CDR3 reads CASSSDRSQPQHF. As DNA, the CDR3 is TGTGCCAGCAGCAGCGACAGGAGTCAGCCCCAGCATTTT.

This chain connects TRBV18 to TRBJ1-2; D may be TRBD1 (6 bases). The CDR3 sequence is 13 residues long. The V end lost 3 bases, the J end lost 8 bases, and 13 bases lay between the germline ends. CDR1 is KGHSH and CDR2 is LQKENI in the germline V gene. The CDR3 reads CASSPPGQGGYTF. In nucleotides, the CDR3 is TGTGCCAGCTCACCGCCGGGACAAGGAGGCTACACCTTC.

V is TRBV7-9 and J is TRBJ2-2, with 8 positions matching TRBD1. V lost 1 base to trimming and J lost 0 bases; unmatched junction nucleotides: 1. Germline-derived CDR1 and CDR2 are SEHNR and FQNEAQ (reference sequence). CDR3 length equals 16 residues. The CDR3 DNA reads as TGTGCCAGCAGCTTAGGGACAGGGTCGAACACCGGGGAGCTGTTTTTT. It specifies CASSLGTGSNTGELFF.

The chain employs TRBV30 and TRBJ1-4; D might be TRBD1 (6 bases). CDR3 length: 16 amino acids. V dropped 1 base and J dropped 3 bases, with 15 bases sitting between them. Per the germline V gene, CDR1 is GTSNPN and CDR2 is SVGIG (reference sequence). The CDR3: CAWSARQARANEKLFF. CDR3 coding DNA: TGTGCCTGGAGTGCCAGACAGGCGCGGGCTAATGAAAAACTGTTTTTT.

This chain uses TRBV29-1 with TRBJ2-1; 8 nucleotides match TRBD2. Trimming removed 4 bases from V and 4 bases from J; junction bases left unmatched: 3. Germline assignment: CDR1 SQVTM and CDR2 ANQGSEA. This CDR3 spans 13 amino acids. The chain's CDR3 is CSVVASGYNEQFF. The CDR3 nucleotides read TGCAGCGTTGTAGCTAGCGGGTACAATGAGCAGTTCTTC.

This clone came up many times. The rearrangement uses TRBV29-1 and TRBJ1-2; D is undetermined. The germline CDR1 and CDR2 sequences are SQVTM and ANQGSEA. CDR3 length: 11 residues. The DNA of the CDR3 is TGCGGTTTATCTGGGAGCTCTGGCTACACCTTC. It codes for CGLSGSSGYTF.

This clone was seen a few times. The same CDR3 also results from other DNA sequences found in this sample. The V call is TRBV30, the J call TRBJ1-3; D is unresolved. Germline CDR1 and CDR2: GTSNPN and SVGIG (reference sequence). The CDR3 extends over 15 amino acids. Trimming left V 0 bases short and J 2 bases short, with 11 bases between. The CDR3 region has the DNA TGTGCCTGGAGTGTACGGAGAGGGACTGGAAACACCATATATTTT. Translated, it gives CAWSVRRGTGNTIYF.

This rearrangement joins TRBV2 to TRBJ2-1; 10 bases fit TRBD1. Germline V gene data show CDR1 as SNHLY and CDR2 as FYNNEI. V dropped 8 bases and J dropped 5; count of bases not matched to a gene: 9. The CDR3 has 15 residues. This chain's CDR3 is CASGGAGTGDNEQFF. The CDR3 DNA reads as TGTGCCAGCGGGGGGGCCGGGACAGGGGACAATGAGCAGTTCTTC.

The V gene is TRBV28, the J gene TRBJ1-2; unclear D gene. The V and J ends lost 3 bases and 10 bases respectively, with 15 bases between them. The CDR3 totals 13 residues. Germline CDR1 MDHEN, CDR2 SYDVKM. Here the CDR3 reads CASSLTQREAYTF. The CDR3 DNA follows: TGTGCCAGCAGTTTGACCCAGCGGGAAGCCTACACCTTC.

This clone showed up just a few times. This CDR3 reads CASSLGQGPNTEAFF. In DNA form, the CDR3 reads TGCGCCAGCAGCTTGGGTCAGGGGCCGAACACTGAAGCTTTCTTT. V and J are TRBV5-1 and TRBJ1-1, with D possibly TRBD1 on 6 matching bases. The CDR3 has 15 residues. Germline values: CDR1 SGHRS, CDR2 YFSETQ. Trimming removed 0 bases at V and 1 base at J, with 10 bases between.

V is TRBV18 and J is TRBJ1-1; 8 nucleotides match TRBD1. The V gene end was trimmed by 3 bases and the J gene end by 6 bases; junction bases not matched to a gene: 6. Germline V lookup: CDR1 KGHSH, CDR2 LQKENI. The CDR3 has 14 residues. The CDR3 loop is CASSPTTGEAEAFF. The CDR3 DNA reads TGTGCCAGCTCACCTACGACAGGGGAGGCTGAAGCTTTCTTT.

This clone turned up a few times. The chain joins TRBV19 to TRBJ1-5; 7 bases fit TRBD1. Trimming cost V 4 bases and J 2 bases; bases outside gene matches: 5. CDR1 is LNHDA, CDR2 SQIVND, per germline (reference sequence). CDR3 length equals 15 residues. CDR3 sequence: CASSRITGGNQPQHF. The CDR3 region has the DNA TGTGCCAGTAGTAGAATCACAGGGGGCAATCAGCCCCAGCATTTT.

This clone was seen more than once but under ten times. The CDR3 sequence: CASNHRTTLDTQYF. Here the CDR3 DNA reads TGTGCCAGCAACCATCGGACTACCTTGGATACGCAGTATTTT. V and J are TRBV6-5 and TRBJ2-3, with D possibly being TRBD2 (6 bases). Germline CDR1 is MNHEY and CDR2 is SVGAGI. Trimming pared 7 bases from V and 6 bases from J, leaving 17 bases between. The length of the CDR3 is 14 residues.

This chain links TRBV13 with TRBJ2-3; 9 nucleotides line up with TRBD2. J was trimmed by 4 bases and V by 4 bases; bases with no gene match: 9. The CDR3 is 16 amino acids. CDR1 is PRHDT and CDR2 is FYEKMQ in the germline V gene (reference sequence). CDR3 sequence reads: CASSSRGSGSSDTQYF. The CDR3 region has the DNA TGTGCCAGCAGCTCCCGGGGTAGCGGGAGTTCAGATACGCAGTATTTT.

The DNA for the CDR3 is TGTGCCAGCAGCGCCCAACGACAGGGGAACTATGGCTACACCTTC. Translated: CASSAQRQGNYGYTF. J is TRBJ1-2 and V is TRBV5-5; TRBD1 matches at 8 bases. Germline lookup yields CDR1 SGHKS and CDR2 YYEKEE (reference sequence). The CDR3 loop spans 15 amino acids. J lost 2 bases, V lost 4 bases, and 7 bases had no gene match.

The gene calls are TRBV4-1 and TRBJ2-2, with D hard to call. The CDR3 spans 14 residues. Trimming removed 6 bases from V and 7 bases from J, with 15 bases in between. Germline loops: CDR1 MGHRA, CDR2 YSYEKL. The CDR3 protein is CASSSVISGGELFF. The CDR3 nucleotides are TGCGCCAGCAGTTCCGTCATTTCGGGCGGGGAGCTGTTTTTT.

V and J are TRBV7-3 and TRBJ2-3; TRBD2 is a possible D gene (5 bases). The germline V gene has CDR1 SGHTA and CDR2 FQGTGA. V was pared by 5 bases and J by 3 bases, with 18 bases between. The CDR3 extends over 16 amino acids. CDR3 sequence (DNA): TGTGCCAGCAGCATCGGACGGAAACCGGGGACAGATACGCAGTATTTT. It codes for CASSIGRKPGTDTQYF.